This T cell receptor beta chain originates from a study of beta chain features in type 1 diabetes. Study background: Patients did not differ from healthy donors in age, gender or cell yield.

This CDR3 has 15 amino acids. Germline CDR1 reads LNHDA; CDR2 reads SQIVND (reference sequence). V was clipped by 3 bases and J by 2 bases, with 8 bases between them. General observations from the study: Still unanswered here is whether HLA type influences TCRB rearrangement. Type 1 diabetes patients showed a moderate but significant shortening of TCRB CDR3s in all four CD4+ subsets.

Isolated RNA was reverse transcribed in full, so expressed TCRB transcripts were sequenced. Produced via immunoSEQ multiplex PCR; TCRdb's table is partial and in-frame only. The repertoire has hundreds of thousands of clones, 10% to 15% of them found once; the top ten carry around 0.01%. This clone has only a few counts. What it recognizes is unknown. Researchers reported sorting CD4+ naive, central memory, regulatory and stem cell-like memory cells via CD45RO/CCR7/CD25/CD127/CD95/CD27. The TCR sequence derives from a woman aged 18-29 years with type 1 diabetes. The chain links TRBV19 to TRBJ2-6; D unclear. Sequenced material: naive CD4+ T cells from blood. The CDR3 region has the DNA TGTGCCAGTAGTATTCGTCCCGCTGGGGCCAACGTCCTGACTTTC. Translated, it gives CASSIRPAGANVLTF.